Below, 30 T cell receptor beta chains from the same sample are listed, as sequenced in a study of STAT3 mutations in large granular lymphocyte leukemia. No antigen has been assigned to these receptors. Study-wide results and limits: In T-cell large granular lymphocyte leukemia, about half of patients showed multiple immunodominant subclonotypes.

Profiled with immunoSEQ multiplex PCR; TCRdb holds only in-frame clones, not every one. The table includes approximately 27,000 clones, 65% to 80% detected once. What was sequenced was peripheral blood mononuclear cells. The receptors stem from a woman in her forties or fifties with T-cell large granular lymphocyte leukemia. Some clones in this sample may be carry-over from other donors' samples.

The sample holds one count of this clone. CDR3 DNA: TGCAGCGTTGAAGATCCCAGCGCCTCCCAGGACAATGAGCAGTTCTTC. Translating gives CSVEDPSASQDNEQFF. V and J are TRBV29-1 and TRBJ2-1; no firm D call. CDR3 length: 16 amino acids. With 0 bases removed from V and 5 bases from J, the gap between germline ends came to 17 bases. Germline CDR1 SQVTM, CDR2 ANQGSEA.

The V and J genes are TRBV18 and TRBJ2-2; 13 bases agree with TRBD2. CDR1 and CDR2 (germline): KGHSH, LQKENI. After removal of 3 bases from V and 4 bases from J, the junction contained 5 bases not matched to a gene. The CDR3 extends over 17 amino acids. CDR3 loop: CASSPIGTSGITGELFF. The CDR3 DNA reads TGTGCCAGCTCACCGATAGGGACTAGCGGGATCACCGGGGAGCTGTTTTTT.

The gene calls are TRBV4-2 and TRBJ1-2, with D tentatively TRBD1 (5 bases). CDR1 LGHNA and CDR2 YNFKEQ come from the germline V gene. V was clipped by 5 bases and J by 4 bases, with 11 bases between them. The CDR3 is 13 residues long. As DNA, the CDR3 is TGTGCCAGCAGCTCAAGTCAGGGCTATGGCTACACCTTC. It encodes CASSSSQGYGYTF.

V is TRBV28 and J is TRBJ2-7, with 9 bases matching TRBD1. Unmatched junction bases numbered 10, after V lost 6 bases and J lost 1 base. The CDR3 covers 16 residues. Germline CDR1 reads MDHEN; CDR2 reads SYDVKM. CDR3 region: CASRGSGTGTSYEQYF. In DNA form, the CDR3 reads TGTGCCAGCAGAGGGTCCGGGACAGGGACGTCCTACGAGCAGTACTTC.

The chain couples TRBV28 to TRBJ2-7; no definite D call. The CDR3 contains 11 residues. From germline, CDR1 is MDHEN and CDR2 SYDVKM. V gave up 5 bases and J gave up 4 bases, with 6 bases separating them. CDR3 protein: CASSLQYEQYF. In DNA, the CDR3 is TGTGCCAGCAGTCTCCAGTACGAGCAGTACTTC.

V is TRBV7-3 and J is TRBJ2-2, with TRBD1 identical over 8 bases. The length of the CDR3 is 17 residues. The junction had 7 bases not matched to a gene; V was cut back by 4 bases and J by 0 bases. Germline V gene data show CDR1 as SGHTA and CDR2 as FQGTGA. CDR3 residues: CASSSTGGPSNTGELFF. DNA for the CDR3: TGTGCCAGCAGCTCCACAGGGGGTCCTTCGAACACCGGGGAGCTGTTTTTT.

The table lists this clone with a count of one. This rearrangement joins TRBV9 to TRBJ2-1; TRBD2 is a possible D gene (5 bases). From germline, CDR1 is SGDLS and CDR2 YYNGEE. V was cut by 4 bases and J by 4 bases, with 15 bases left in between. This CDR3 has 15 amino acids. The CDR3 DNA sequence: TGTGCCAGCAGCAGGCAGGCTAGCTTTTACAATGAGCAGTTCTTC. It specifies CASSRQASFYNEQFF.

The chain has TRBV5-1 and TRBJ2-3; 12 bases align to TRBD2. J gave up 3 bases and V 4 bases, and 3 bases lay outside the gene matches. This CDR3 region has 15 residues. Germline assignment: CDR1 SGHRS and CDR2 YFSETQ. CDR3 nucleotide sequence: TGCGCCAGCAGCCCGACTAGCGGGAGAACAGATACGCAGTATTTT. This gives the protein CASSPTSGRTDTQYF.

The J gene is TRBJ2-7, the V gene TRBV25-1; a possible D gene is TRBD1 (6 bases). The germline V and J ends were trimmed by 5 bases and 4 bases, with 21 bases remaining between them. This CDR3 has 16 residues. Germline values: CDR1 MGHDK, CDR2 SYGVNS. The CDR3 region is CASSTPGDQGKYEQYF. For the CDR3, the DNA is TGTGCCAGCAGTACACCTGGAGATCAGGGGAAATACGAGCAGTACTTC.

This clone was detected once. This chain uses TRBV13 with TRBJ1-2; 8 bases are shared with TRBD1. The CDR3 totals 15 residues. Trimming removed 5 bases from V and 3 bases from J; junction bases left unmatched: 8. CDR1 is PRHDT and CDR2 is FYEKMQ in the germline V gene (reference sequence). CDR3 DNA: TGTGCCAGCAGCGAAGGGAGACAGGGGCACTATGGCTACACCTTC. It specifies CASSEGRQGHYGYTF. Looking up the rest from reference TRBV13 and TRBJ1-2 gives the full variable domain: AAGVIQSPRHLIKEKRETATLKCYPIPRHDTVYWYQQGPGQDPQFLISFYEKMQSDKGSIPDRFSAQQFSDYHSELNMSSLELGDSALYFCASSEGRQGHYGYTFGSGTRLTVV.

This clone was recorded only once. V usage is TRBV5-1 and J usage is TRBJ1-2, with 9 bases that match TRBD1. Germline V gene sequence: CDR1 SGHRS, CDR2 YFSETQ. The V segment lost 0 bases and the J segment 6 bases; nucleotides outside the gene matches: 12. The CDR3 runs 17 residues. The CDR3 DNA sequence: TGCGCCAGCAGCTTGGGCGCCGCATCAGGACAGGGGAATGGCTACACCTTC. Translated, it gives CASSLGAASGQGNGYTF.

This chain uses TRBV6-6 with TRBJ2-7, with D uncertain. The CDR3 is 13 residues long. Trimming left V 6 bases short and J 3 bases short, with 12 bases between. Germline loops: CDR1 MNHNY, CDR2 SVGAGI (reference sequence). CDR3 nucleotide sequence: TGTGCCAGCAGGAACGGAATTATCTACGAGCAGTACTTC. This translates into CASRNGIIYEQYF.

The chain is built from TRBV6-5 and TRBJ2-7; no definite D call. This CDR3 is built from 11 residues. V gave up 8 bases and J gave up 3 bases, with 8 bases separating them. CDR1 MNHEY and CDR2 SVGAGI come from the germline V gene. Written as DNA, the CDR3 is TGTGCCAGCGGGCGATACTACGAGCAGTACTTC. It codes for CASGRYYEQYF.

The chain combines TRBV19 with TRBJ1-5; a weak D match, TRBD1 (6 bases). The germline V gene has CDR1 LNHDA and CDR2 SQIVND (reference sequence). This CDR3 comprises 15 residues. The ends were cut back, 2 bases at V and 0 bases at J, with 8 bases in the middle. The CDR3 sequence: CASSIQGTSNQPQHF. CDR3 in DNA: TGTGCCAGTAGTATACAGGGGACTAGCAATCAGCCCCAGCATTTT.

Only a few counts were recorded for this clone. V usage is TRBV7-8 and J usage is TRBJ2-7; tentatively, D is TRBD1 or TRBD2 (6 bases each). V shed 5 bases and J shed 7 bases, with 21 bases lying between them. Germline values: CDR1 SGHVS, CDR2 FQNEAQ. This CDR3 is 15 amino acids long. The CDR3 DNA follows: TGTGCCAGCAGCCGATCCGGGGGCGTGCTGGGGGAGCAGTACTTC. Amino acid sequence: CASSRSGGVLGEQYF. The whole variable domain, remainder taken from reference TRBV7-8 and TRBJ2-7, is GAGVSQSPRYKVAKRGQDVALRCDPISGHVSLFWYQQALGQGPEFLTYFQNEAQLDKSGLPSDRFFAERPEGSVSTLKIQRTQQEDSAVYLCASSRSGGVLGEQYFGPGTRLTVT.

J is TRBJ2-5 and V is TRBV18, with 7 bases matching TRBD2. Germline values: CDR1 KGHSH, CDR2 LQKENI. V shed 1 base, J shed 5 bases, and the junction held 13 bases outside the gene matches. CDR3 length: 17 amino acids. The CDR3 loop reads CASSPLRRERNGETQYF. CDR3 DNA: TGTGCCAGCTCACCACTTAGGCGGGAGCGGAATGGGGAGACCCAGTACTTC.

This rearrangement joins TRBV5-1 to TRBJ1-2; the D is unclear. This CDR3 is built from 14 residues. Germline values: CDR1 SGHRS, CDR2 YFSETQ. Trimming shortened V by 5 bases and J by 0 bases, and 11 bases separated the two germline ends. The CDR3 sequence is CASSNPGTNYGYTF. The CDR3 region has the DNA TGCGCCAGCAGTAATCCGGGTACTAACTATGGCTACACCTTC.

The CDR3, as DNA: TGTGCCAGCAGCTACCAGGTTGACCTCTATGGCTACACCTTC. Translated, it gives CASSYQVDLYGYTF. This chain uses TRBV7-2 with TRBJ1-2; D not certain. Germline CDR1 reads SGHTA; CDR2 reads FQGNSA. CDR3 size: 14 residues. Trimming cost V 4 bases and J 4 bases, with 13 bases left between them.

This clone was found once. The DNA of the CDR3 is TGTGCCTGGAGTGTGTCCTCAGTGACCGGGGAGCTGTTTTTT. It encodes CAWSVSSVTGELFF. The rearrangement links TRBV30 to TRBJ2-2, with D hard to call. The CDR3 has 14 amino acids. Germline loops: CDR1 GTSNPN, CDR2 SVGIG (reference sequence). V was clipped by 0 bases and J by 5 bases, with 10 bases between them.

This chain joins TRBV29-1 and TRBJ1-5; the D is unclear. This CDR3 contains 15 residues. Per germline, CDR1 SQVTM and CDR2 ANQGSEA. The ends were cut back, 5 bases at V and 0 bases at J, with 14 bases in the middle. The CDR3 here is CSVLTDTLSNQPQHF. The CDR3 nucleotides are TGCAGCGTTCTGACCGACACCCTTAGCAATCAGCCCCAGCATTTT.

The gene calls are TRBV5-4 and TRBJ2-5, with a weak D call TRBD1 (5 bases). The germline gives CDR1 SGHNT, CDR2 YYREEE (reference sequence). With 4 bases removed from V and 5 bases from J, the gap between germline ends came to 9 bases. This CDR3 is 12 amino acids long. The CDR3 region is CASSSSGETQYF. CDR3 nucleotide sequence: TGTGCCAGCAGCAGCTCAGGGGAGACCCAGTACTTC.

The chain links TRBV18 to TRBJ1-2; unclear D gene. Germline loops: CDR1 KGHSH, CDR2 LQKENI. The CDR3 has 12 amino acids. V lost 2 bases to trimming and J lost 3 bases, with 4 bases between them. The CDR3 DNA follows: TGTGCCAGCTCACCAGGGGACTATGGCTACACCTTC. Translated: CASSPGDYGYTF.

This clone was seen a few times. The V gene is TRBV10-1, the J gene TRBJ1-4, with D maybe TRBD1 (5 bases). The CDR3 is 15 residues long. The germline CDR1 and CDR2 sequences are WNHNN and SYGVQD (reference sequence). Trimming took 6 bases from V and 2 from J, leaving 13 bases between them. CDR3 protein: CASRVVGDTNEKLFF. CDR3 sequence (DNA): TGCGCCAGCAGGGTGGTGGGGGACACTAATGAAAAACTGTTTTTT.

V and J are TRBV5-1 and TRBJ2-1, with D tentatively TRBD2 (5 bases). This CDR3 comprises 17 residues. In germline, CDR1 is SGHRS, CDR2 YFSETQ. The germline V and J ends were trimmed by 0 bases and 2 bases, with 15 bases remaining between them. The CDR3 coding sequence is TGCGCCAGCAGCTTGGAGGCCCTCGGGGTGGCCTACAATGAGCAGTTCTTC. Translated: CASSLEALGVAYNEQFF.

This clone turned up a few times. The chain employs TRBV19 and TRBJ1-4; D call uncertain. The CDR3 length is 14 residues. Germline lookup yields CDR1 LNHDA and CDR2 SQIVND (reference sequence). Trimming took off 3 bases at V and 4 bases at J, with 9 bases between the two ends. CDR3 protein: CASSMRRFNEKLFF. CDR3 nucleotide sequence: TGTGCCAGTAGTATGCGGAGGTTTAATGAAAAACTGTTTTTT.

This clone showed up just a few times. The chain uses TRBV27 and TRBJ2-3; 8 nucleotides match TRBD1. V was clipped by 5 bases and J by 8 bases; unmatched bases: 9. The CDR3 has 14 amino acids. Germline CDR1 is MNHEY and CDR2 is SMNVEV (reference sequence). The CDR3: CASSTGQVGSTQYF. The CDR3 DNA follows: TGTGCCAGCAGTACGGGACAGGTTGGTTCTACGCAGTATTTT.

For the CDR3, the DNA is TGTGCCAGCTGGGGGGGAGCGATACAAGAGACCCAGTACTTC. As protein: CASWGGAIQETQYF. The chain recombines TRBV18 with TRBJ2-5; 7 bases agree with TRBD2. Per the germline V gene, CDR1 is KGHSH and CDR2 is LQKENI. Trimming removed 7 bases from V and 2 bases from J; junction bases left unmatched: 7. The CDR3 totals 14 residues.

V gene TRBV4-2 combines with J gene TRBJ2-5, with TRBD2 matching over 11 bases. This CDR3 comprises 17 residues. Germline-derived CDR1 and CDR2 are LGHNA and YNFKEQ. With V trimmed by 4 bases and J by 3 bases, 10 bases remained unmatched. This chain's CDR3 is CASSLGLAVQSEETQYF. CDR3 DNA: TGTGCCAGCAGCCTGGGACTAGCGGTCCAATCGGAAGAGACCCAGTACTTC.

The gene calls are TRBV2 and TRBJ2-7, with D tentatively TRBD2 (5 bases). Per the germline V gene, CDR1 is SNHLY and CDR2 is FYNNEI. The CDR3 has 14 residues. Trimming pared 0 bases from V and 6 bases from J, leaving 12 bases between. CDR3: CASSEASEVPEQYF. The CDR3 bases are TGTGCCAGCAGTGAAGCTAGCGAGGTTCCCGAGCAGTACTTC.

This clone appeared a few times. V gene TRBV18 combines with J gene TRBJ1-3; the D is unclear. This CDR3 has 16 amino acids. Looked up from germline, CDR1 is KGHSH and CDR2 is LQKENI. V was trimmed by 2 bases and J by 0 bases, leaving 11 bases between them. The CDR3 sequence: CASSPIPTDSGNTIYF. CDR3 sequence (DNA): TGTGCCAGCTCACCAATTCCGACTGACTCTGGAAACACCATATATTTT. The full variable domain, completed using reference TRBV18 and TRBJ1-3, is NAGVMQNPRHLVRRRGQEARLRCSPMKGHSHVYWYRQLPEEGLKFMVYLQKENIIDESGMPKERFSAEFPKEGPSILRIQQVVRGDSAAYFCASSPIPTDSGNTIYFGEGSWLTVV.